This entry concerns a single T cell receptor (beta chain). The junction departs from germline at one end; a sequencing error may be responsible. This CDR3 is built from 14 residues. Germline V CDR1 and CDR2: SNHLY, FYNNEI. The sample originates from a study of blood T cell repertoires in COVID-19. Study at large: Samples came from the United States, Italy and Spain, spanning acute and convalescent COVID-19.

Original processing methods: By means of reference gene primer amplification, nucleated cell counts were estimated. Sequenced by immunoSEQ multiplex PCR; TCRdb stores in-frame clones only, minus some. V, J and clone size were drawn from that table, and D and trimming were deduced from the DNA. This table holds around 320,000 clones, 90% found once. The sequence derives from a woman in her thirties who had been exposed to COVID-19. The source material was PBMCs or T cells enriched from blood (not recorded which). The V and J genes are TRBV2 and TRBJ1-2, with 9 bases identical to TRBD1. The CDR3 DNA follows: TGTGCCAGCAGGGAAGACAGGGGGTTATATGGCTACACCTTC. This translates into CASREDRGLYGYTF.